Sequencing of this T cell receptor (beta chain) was carried out in a study of T cells after yellow fever vaccination. The wider study: Fractions of low cell number were prepared using SMART-Seq v4 Ultra Low Input. Study-level results: Across the CD4 and CD8 compartments, a small share of clonotypes was present in both.

MiXCR was run by TCRdb on the 5' RACE reads, yielding one entry per CDR3 protein. The sample includes about 160,000 distinct CDR3 sequences, 6% to 7.5% of them seen just once. CDR1 is SGHTA, CDR2 FQGTGA, per germline. CDR3 length equals 17 residues. The trim removed 1 base at V and 3 bases at J, leaving 10 bases unmatched. This clonotype was counted many times. What it recognizes is unknown. The chain couples TRBV7-3 to TRBJ2-3, with TRBD2 matching over 7 bases. The material was CD4+ T cells sorted from PBMCs, obtained around 5 days after the first yellow fever vaccination. This TCR was recovered from a young man who received the YFV17D yellow fever vaccine. The CDR3 loop is CASSLSSRGGGTDTQYF. The CDR3 DNA sequence: TGTGCCAGCAGCTTAAGTTCCCGTGGCGGGGGTACAGATACGCAGTATTTT. Variable domain in full (rest from reference TRBV7-3 and TRBJ2-3): GAGVSQTPSNKVTEKGKYVELRCDPISGHTALYWYRQSLGQGPEFLIYFQGTGAADDSGLPNDRFFAVRPEGSVSTLKIQRTERGDSAVYLCASSLSSRGGGTDTQYFGPGTRLTVL.